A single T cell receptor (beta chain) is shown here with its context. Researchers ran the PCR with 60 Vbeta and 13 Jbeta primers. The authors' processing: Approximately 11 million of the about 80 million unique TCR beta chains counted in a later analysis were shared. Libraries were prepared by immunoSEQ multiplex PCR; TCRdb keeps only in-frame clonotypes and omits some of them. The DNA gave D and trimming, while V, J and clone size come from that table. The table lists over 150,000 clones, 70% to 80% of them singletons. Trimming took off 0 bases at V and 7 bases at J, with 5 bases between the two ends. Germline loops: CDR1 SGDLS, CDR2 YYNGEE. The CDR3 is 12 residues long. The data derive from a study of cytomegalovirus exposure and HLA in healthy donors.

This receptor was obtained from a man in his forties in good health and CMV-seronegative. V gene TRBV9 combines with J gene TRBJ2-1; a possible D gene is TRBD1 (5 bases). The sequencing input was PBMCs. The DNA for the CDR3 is TGTGCCAGCAGCGTAGAGGGGAATGAGCAGTTCTTC. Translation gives CASSVEGNEQFF.